This TCR beta chain was obtained from a study of T cell responses to AZD1222 COVID-19 vaccine (dated by TCRdb to 2020 to 2023). Regarding the research as a whole: AZD1222 recipients with second doses at about 4 weeks or about 12 weeks were pooled, because spike-specific TCR depth and breadth did not differ between schedules. A total of 230 to 250 trial participants underwent TCR sequencing, of whom under 220 had received two doses of AZD1222 and roughly 26 had received two doses of the MenACWY control vaccine. Enrollment into the trials was organized by age into subgroups of 18-55, 56-69 and 70-plus years, and those subgroups contained approximately 160, 26 and 62 TCR-sequenced participants, respectively.

With regard to this clone: The specificity of this receptor is unknown. Base qualities are not at hand, and no much larger clone is one base apart.

V is pared back by 9 bases and J by 4 bases, with 10 bases lying between the germline termini. Reading the germline V gene gives CDR1 SGHTS and CDR2 YDEGEE. The CDR3 holds 11 amino acids from the cysteine to the phenylalanine. Only the CDR3 part of the read is kept: 33 bases, read in frame from the first base. Study-wide conclusions, independent of this receptor: In the small 56-69-year group, the increase in depth fell short of significance, most likely because of low power. Because no samples from the day 14 peak response were available, repertoires could be characterized only after the peak T cell response. Conclusions about previously exposed vaccinees are limited, since just five or six AZD1222 recipients were seropositive for SARS-CoV-2 at baseline. Reportedly, close to half of the unique spike-specific TCRs recognized epitopes lying outside the regions that are mutated in the B.1.351 and B.1.1.7 variants. CD4 TCRs associated with the vaccine covered the entire spike protein, and the dominant responses were in regions 160-218 and 743-854. Participants were mostly white British, with more females than males. The authors suggested clonal diversity may have been underestimated. Spike-specific TCR breadth and depth rose significantly after two AZD1222 doses compared with day 0 and with MenACWY recipients.

Read against the paper, the sample's time point label means: baseline before first vaccination. Vaccinee samples came from UK trials COV001 and COV002, including a single-blind randomized controlled phase 2/3 trial of AZD1222 (ChAdOx1 nCoV-19) in healthy adults. For TCRbeta chain sequencing, PBMC samples from trial participants were taken at day 0 and at day 28 after the second dose. The CDR3 regions of human TCRbeta chains were analyzed by immunosequencing. In the source study's methods: TCRs in the repertoires were matched against a reference library of SARS-CoV-2-specific TCRs that had been generated with the MIRA antigen-specificity platform. Breadth meant the fraction of unique TCRs that were SARS-CoV-2-associated, whereas depth meant the fraction of total T cells that were SARS-CoV-2-associated. Using the MIRA data, each spike-specific TCR was assigned both to the spike region to which the TCR was reactive and to a CD4 or CD8 class. Log10-transformed breadth and depth values were compared by one-way ANOVA with Sidak's multiple comparisons tests. Imported from immuneACCESS, the table was reduced by TCRdb to in-frame sequences with V and J called. These copies leave out some clones; in studies compared against another copy, an unresolved V gene accounts for under half, and the cause of the remainder is not known. Clone size and V and J calls were adopted from that table, with D and trimming inferred from the DNA. A total of 150,000 or so clones appear in this sample, 89% of them only once. Together, the top ten hold 2.5% to 3.5% of the sample.

Recombination connected TRBV5-8 to TRBJ1-2; TRBD1 is perhaps the D gene, given 5 matching bases. The material was peripheral blood, obtained on day 0 of AZD1222 vaccination. The receptor was isolated from an adult in good health. The nucleotide sequence is given as TGTGCCACGCCGGGGGGCTATGGCTACACCTTC. It specifies CATPGGYGYTF.